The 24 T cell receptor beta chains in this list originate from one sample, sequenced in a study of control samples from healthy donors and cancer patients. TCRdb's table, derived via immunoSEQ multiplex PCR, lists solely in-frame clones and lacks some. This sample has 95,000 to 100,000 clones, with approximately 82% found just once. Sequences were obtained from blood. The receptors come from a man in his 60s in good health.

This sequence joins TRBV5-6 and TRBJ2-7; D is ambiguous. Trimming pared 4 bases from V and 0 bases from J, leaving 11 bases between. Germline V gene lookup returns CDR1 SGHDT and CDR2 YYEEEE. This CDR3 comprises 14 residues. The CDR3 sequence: CASSAVPGSYEQYF. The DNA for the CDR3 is TGTGCCAGCAGCGCGGTACCGGGCTCCTACGAGCAGTACTTC.

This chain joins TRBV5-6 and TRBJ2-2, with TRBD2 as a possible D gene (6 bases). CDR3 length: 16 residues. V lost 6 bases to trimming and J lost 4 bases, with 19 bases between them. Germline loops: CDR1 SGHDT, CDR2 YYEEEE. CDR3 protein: CASIYGGFSATGELFF. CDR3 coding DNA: TGTGCCAGCATTTACGGGGGATTTTCTGCCACCGGGGAGCTGTTTTTT.

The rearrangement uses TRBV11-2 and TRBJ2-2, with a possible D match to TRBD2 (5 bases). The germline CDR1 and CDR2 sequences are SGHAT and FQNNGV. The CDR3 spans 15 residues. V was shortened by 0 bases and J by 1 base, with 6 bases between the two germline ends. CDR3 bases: TGTGCCAGCAGCTTAGATGCGGGGAACACCGGGGAGCTGTTTTTT. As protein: CASSLDAGNTGELFF.

The CDR3 region is CASRVTGAKNIQYF. The DNA of the CDR3 is TGTGCCAGCAGAGTTACAGGGGCCAAAAACATTCAGTACTTC. This chain joins TRBV7-2 and TRBJ2-4; TRBD1 might be the D (6 bases). Germline V CDR1 and CDR2: SGHTA, FQGNSA. The CDR3 has 14 amino acids. The ends were cut back, 6 bases at V and 1 base at J, with 10 bases in the middle. The full variable domain, in which reference TRBV7-2 and TRBJ2-4 provide the parts outside the CDR3, is GAGVSQSPSNKVTEKGKDVELRCDPISGHTALYWYRQSLGQGLEFLIYFQGNSAPDKSGLPSDRFSAERTGGSVSTLTIQRTQQEDSAVYLCASRVTGAKNIQYFGAGTRLSVL.

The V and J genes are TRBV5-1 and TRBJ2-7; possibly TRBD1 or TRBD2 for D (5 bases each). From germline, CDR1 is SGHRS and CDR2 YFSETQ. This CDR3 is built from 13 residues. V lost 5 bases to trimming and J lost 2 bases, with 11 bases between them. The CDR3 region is CASSSGTAYEQYF. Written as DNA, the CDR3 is TGCGCCAGCAGTTCCGGGACGGCCTACGAGCAGTACTTC. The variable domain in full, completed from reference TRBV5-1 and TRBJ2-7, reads KAGVTQTPRYLIKTRGQQVTLSCSPISGHRSVSWYQQTPGQGLQFLFEYFSETQRNKGNFPGRFSGRQFSNSRSEMNVSTLELGDSALYLCASSSGTAYEQYFGPGTRLTVT.

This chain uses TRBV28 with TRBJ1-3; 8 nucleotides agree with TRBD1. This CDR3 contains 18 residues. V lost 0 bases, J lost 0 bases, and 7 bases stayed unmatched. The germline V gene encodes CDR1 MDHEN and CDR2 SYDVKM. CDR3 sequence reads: CASSLWTLDRGSGNTIYF. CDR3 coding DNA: TGTGCCAGCAGTTTATGGACCCTAGACAGGGGCTCTGGAAACACCATATATTTT.

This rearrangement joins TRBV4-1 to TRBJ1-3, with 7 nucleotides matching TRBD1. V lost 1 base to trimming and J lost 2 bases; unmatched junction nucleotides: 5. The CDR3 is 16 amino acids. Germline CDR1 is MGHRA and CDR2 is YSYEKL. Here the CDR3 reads CASSQGVQGTGNTIYF. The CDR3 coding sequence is TGCGCCAGCAGCCAAGGGGTACAGGGGACTGGAAACACCATATATTTT.

In DNA form, the CDR3 reads TGTGCCAGCAGTTTGTCACAGGCCTATGGCTACACCTTC. It yields the protein CASSLSQAYGYTF. The rearrangement links TRBV28 to TRBJ1-2; tentatively, D is TRBD1 (5 bases). V dropped 3 bases and J dropped 4 bases, with 9 bases sitting between them. CDR3 length equals 13 residues. In germline, CDR1 is MDHEN, CDR2 SYDVKM.

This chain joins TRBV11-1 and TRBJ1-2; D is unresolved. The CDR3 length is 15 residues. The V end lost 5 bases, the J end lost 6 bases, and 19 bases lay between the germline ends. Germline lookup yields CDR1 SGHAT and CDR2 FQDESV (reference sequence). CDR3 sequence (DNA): TGTGCCAGCAGCCCCGTATCCAGCCTCCGGCATGGCTACACCTTC. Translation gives CASSPVSSLRHGYTF.

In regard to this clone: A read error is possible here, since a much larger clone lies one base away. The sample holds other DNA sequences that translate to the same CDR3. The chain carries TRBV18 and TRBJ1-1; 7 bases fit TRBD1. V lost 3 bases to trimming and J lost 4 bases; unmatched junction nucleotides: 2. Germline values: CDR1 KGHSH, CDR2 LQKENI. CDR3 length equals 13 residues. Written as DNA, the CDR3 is TGTGCCAGCTCACCTCAGGGGGTCACTGAAGCTTTCTTT. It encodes CASSPQGVTEAFF.

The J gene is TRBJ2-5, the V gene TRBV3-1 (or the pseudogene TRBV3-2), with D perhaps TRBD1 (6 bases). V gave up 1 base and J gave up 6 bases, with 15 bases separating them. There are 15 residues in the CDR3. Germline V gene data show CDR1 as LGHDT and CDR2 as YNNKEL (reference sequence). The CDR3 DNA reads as TGTGCCAGCAGCCAAGGGCCCTCAGGGGAAAAGACCCAGTACTTC. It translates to CASSQGPSGEKTQYF.

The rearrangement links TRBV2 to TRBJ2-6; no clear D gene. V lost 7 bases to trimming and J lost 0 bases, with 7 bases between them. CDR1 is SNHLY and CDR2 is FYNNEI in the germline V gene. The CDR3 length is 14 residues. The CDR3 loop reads CASKSGSGANVLTF. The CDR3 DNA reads TGTGCCAGCAAGTCCGGCTCTGGGGCCAACGTCCTGACTTTC.

CDR3 residues: CASSSGQGANEKLFF. The CDR3 DNA sequence: TGTGCCAGTAGTTCCGGACAGGGTGCTAATGAAAAACTGTTTTTT. This chain joins TRBV19 and TRBJ1-4; 8 positions match TRBD1. The CDR3 contains 15 residues. The germline V gene has CDR1 LNHDA and CDR2 SQIVND (reference sequence). V shed 5 bases and J 3 bases; nucleotides not matched to a gene: 5.

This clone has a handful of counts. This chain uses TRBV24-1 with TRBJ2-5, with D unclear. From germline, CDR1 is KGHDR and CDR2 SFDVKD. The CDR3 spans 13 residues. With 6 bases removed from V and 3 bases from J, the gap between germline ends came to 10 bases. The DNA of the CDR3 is TGTGCCACCAGTCCACGGTTCAAAGAGACCCAGTACTTC. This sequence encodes CATSPRFKETQYF.

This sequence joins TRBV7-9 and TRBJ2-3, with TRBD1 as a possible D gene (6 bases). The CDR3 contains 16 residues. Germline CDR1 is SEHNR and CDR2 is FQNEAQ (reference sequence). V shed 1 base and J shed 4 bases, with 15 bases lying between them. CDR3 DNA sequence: TGTGCCAGCAGCTTAGGGGTGACCCCAGGGGCAGATACGCAGTATTTT. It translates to CASSLGVTPGADTQYF.

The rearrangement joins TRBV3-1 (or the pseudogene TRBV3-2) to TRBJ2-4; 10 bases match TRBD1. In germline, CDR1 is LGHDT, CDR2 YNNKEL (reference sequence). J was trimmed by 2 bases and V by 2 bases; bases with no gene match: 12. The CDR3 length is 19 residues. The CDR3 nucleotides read TGTGCCAGCAGCCAAACCCACCGGACAGGGGGTAGGACCAAAAACATTCAGTACTTC. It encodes CASSQTHRTGGRTKNIQYF.

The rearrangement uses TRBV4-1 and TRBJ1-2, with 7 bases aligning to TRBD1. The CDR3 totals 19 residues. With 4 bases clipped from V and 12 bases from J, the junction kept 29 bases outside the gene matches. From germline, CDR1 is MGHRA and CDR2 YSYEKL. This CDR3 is CASSLSPRDSFNYDGGDTF. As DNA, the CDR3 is TGCGCCAGCAGCCTCTCTCCCCGGGACAGTTTTAACTATGATGGGGGCGACACCTTC.

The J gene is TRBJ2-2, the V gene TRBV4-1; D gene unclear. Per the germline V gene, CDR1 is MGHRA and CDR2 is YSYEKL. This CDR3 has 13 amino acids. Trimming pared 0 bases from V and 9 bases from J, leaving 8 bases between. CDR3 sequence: CASSQEARWELFF. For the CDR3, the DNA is TGCGCCAGCAGCCAAGAAGCAAGATGGGAGCTGTTTTTT.

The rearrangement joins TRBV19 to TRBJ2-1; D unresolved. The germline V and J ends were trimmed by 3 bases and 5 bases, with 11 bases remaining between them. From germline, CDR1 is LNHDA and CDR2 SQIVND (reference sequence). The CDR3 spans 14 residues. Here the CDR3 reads CASSMYLTDNEQFF. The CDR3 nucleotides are TGTGCCAGTAGTATGTACCTGACGGACAATGAGCAGTTCTTC.

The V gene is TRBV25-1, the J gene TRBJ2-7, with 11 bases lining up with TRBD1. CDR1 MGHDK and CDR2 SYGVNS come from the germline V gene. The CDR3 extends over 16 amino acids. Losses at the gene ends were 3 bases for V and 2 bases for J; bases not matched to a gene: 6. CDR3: CASSDRTGGAPYEQYF. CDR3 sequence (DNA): TGTGCCAGCAGTGACCGGACAGGGGGCGCTCCCTACGAGCAGTACTTC.

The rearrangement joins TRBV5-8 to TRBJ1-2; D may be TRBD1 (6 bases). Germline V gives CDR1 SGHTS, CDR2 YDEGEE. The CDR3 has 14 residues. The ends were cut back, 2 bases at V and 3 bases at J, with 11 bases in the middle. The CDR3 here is CASSFRTGYYGYTF. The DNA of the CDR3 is TGTGCCAGCAGCTTTCGTACAGGGTACTATGGCTACACCTTC.

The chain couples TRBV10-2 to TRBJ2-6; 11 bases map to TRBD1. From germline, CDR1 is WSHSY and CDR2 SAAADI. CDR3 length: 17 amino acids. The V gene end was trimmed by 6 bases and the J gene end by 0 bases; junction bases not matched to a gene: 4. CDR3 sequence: CASRGQGENSGANVLTF. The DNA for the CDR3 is TGCGCCAGCAGGGGACAGGGGGAGAACTCTGGGGCCAACGTCCTGACTTTC.

CDR3 in DNA: TGCGCCAGCAGCTGGAGACAGTCAACGGTCTACGAGCAGTACTTC. Residues: CASSWRQSTVYEQYF. The V gene is TRBV5-1, the J gene TRBJ2-7; perhaps TRBD1 as D (5 bases). In germline, CDR1 is SGHRS, CDR2 YFSETQ. Trimming removed 3 bases at V and 3 bases at J, with 16 bases between. CDR3 size: 15 residues. The full variable domain, with the rest looked up from reference TRBV5-1 and TRBJ2-7, is KAGVTQTPRYLIKTRGQQVTLSCSPISGHRSVSWYQQTPGQGLQFLFEYFSETQRNKGNFPGRFSGRQFSNSRSEMNVSTLELGDSALYLCASSWRQSTVYEQYFGPGTRLTVT.

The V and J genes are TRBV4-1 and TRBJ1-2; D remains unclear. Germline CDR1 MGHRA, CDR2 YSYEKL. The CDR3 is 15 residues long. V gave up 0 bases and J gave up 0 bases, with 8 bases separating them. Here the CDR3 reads CASSQDDRANYGYTF. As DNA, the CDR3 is TGCGCCAGCAGCCAAGATGATCGGGCTAACTATGGCTACACCTTC.